These 28 T cell receptor beta chains came from one sample sequenced in a study of early T cells in non-severe SARS-CoV-2 infection. TCRdb fed the 5' RACE reads into MiXCR, producing one record per CDR3 protein. The data hold some 50,000 distinct CDR3 sequences, with 7.5% to 9% observed a single time. Here the sequenced sample was whole blood, taken at baseline. These receptors were taken from an adult who was a healthcare worker with PCR-confirmed SARS-CoV-2 infection or an uninfected control (not recorded which).

This clonotype was recorded at least ten times. The gene calls are TRBV19 and TRBJ2-1, with a possible D match to TRBD2 (5 bases). This CDR3 spans 13 amino acids. The germline V gene has CDR1 LNHDA and CDR2 SQIVND (reference sequence). V was shortened by 2 bases and J by 10 bases, with 12 bases between the two germline ends. The CDR3 DNA follows: TGTGCCAGTAGTATAAACAGCGGCGGGGAGCAGTTCTTC. Amino acids: CASSINSGGEQFF.

This chain links TRBV7-6 with TRBJ2-2, with 8 positions matching TRBD2. CDR3 size: 16 residues. With V trimmed by 5 bases and J by 7 bases, 12 bases remained unmatched. Germline lookup yields CDR1 SGHVS and CDR2 FNYEAQ. The CDR3 DNA follows: TGTGCCAGCAGCCCGGCGCGGGGGGAAAAAGGCGGGGAGCTGTTTTTT. Encoded protein: CASSPARGEKGGELFF.

Many counts were recorded for this clonotype. The chain joins TRBV6-5 to TRBJ1-1; D is uncertain. Trimming removed 2 bases from V and 0 bases from J, with 10 bases in between. Germline CDR1 is MNHEY and CDR2 is SVGAGI. The CDR3 covers 15 residues. The CDR3 loop reads CASSYNRIMNTEAFF. As DNA, the CDR3 is TGTGCCAGCAGTTACAATCGAATTATGAACACTGAAGCTTTCTTT.

This clonotype was recorded a few times. This chain joins TRBV5-1 and TRBJ2-7; D is ambiguous. The germline gives CDR1 SGHRS, CDR2 YFSETQ. This CDR3 is 12 amino acids long. V shed 0 bases and J shed 6 bases, with 7 bases lying between them. For the CDR3, the DNA is TGCGCCAGCAGCTTGGACACCGGCGAGCAGTACTTC. Its protein product is CASSLDTGEQYF.

This clonotype has ten or more counts. This chain connects TRBV7-9 to TRBJ2-3; 8 bases fit TRBD2. Germline V gene data show CDR1 as SEHNR and CDR2 as FQNEAQ (reference sequence). This CDR3 has 16 amino acids. Germline trimming cut 3 bases from V and 5 bases from J; bases unmatched to any gene: 10. CDR3 protein: CASSFSIREGQDTQYF. The CDR3 DNA reads as TGTGCCAGCAGCTTCTCCATCCGGGAGGGCCAAGATACGCAGTATTTT.

This clonotype was counted only a few times. The chain uses TRBV6-5 and TRBJ2-7; 7 nucleotides agree with TRBD1. This CDR3 has 14 residues. Unmatched junction bases numbered 5, after V lost 3 bases and J lost 3 bases. In germline, CDR1 is MNHEY, CDR2 SVGAGI. The CDR3 sequence is CASSYGQGVYEQYF. In nucleotides, the CDR3 is TGTGCCAGCAGTTATGGGCAGGGGGTCTACGAGCAGTACTTC.

This clonotype was observed a few times. V and J are TRBV2 and TRBJ2-1, with 12 bases identical to TRBD2. This CDR3 spans 15 amino acids. V lost 1 base and J lost 10; bases outside the gene matches: 5. Per germline, CDR1 SNHLY and CDR2 FYNNEI. The CDR3 loop reads CASSEGLAGVREQFF. Here the CDR3 DNA reads TGTGCCAGCAGTGAAGGACTAGCGGGAGTTCGGGAGCAGTTCTTC.

The sample holds many counts of this clonotype. This chain connects TRBV5-5 to TRBJ2-1, with 14 bases matching TRBD2. The V segment lost 0 bases and the J segment 4 bases; nucleotides outside the gene matches: 15. Germline CDR1 and CDR2: SGHKS and YYEKEE (reference sequence). This CDR3 contains 21 residues. The DNA for the CDR3 is TGTGCCAGCAGCTTGGCCCCGGGACTAGCGGGAGTCCTTAATGAGTACAATGAGCAGTTCTTC. Translated, it gives CASSLAPGLAGVLNEYNEQFF.

This clonotype came up a few times. The V gene is TRBV28, the J gene TRBJ2-7; 7 nucleotides align to TRBD1. This CDR3 has 13 amino acids. The V gene's germline CDR1 is MDHEN and CDR2 SYDVKM. V shed 4 bases, J shed 3 bases, and the junction held 3 bases outside the gene matches. CDR3 residues: CASSSGQIYEQYF. In DNA form, the CDR3 reads TGTGCCAGCAGTTCGGGACAGATCTACGAGCAGTACTTC. The complete variable domain, with remaining parts taken from reference TRBV28 and TRBJ2-7, reads DVKVTQSSRYLVKRTGEKVFLECVQDMDHENMFWYRQDPGLGLRLIYFSYDVKMKEKGDIPEGYSVSREKKERFSLILESASTNQTSMYLCASSSGQIYEQYFGPGTRLTVT.

This clonotype was found a few times. The rearrangement joins TRBV2 to TRBJ2-7; 8 bases line up with TRBD1. CDR1 and CDR2 from the germline V gene are SNHLY and FYNNEI. V lost 6 bases to trimming and J lost 7 bases; unmatched junction nucleotides: 8. This CDR3 region has 13 residues. The CDR3 DNA reads TGTGCCAGCAGCGCCGATGGACAGGGTGAGCAGTACTTC. Translated: CASSADGQGEQYF.

This clonotype was seen many times. This sequence joins TRBV4-2 and TRBJ2-1; 11 bases are shared with TRBD2. Looked up from germline, CDR1 is LGHNA and CDR2 is YNFKEQ. The CDR3 runs to 15 residues. J gave up 12 bases and V 2 bases, and 9 bases lay outside the gene matches. CDR3 residues: CASSQQTSGAYGQFF. CDR3 DNA: TGTGCCAGCAGCCAACAGACTAGCGGGGCTTATGGGCAGTTCTTC.

The chain uses TRBV7-9 and TRBJ1-2, with 7 positions matching TRBD1. This CDR3 spans 13 amino acids. V lost 10 bases, J lost 2 bases, and 7 bases stayed unmatched. CDR1 and CDR2 from the germline V gene are SEHNR and FQNEAQ (reference sequence). CDR3 loop: CATPDRENYGYTF. The DNA for the CDR3 is TGTGCCACCCCTGACAGGGAAAACTATGGCTACACCTTC.

This clonotype appeared many times. The rearrangement links TRBV5-5 to TRBJ1-1; 7 bases agree with TRBD1. V dropped 1 base and J dropped 6; count of bases not matched to a gene: 6. The germline CDR1 and CDR2 sequences are SGHKS and YYEKEE (reference sequence). This CDR3 spans 14 amino acids. For the CDR3, the DNA is TGTGCCAGCAGCTTGTACAGGGGTAGCGCTGAAGCTTTCTTT. It translates to CASSLYRGSAEAFF.

This clonotype was seen a handful of times. The chain's CDR3 is CATSRQGRVDEQYF. The CDR3 region has the DNA TGTGCCACATCACGACAGGGCCGGGTAGACGAGCAGTACTTC. The V call is TRBV6-5, the J call TRBJ2-7; 7 bases match TRBD1. With 10 bases clipped from V and 5 bases from J, the junction kept 14 bases outside the gene matches. CDR1 is MNHEY and CDR2 is SVGAGI in the germline V gene. This CDR3 spans 14 amino acids.

Ten or more counts support this clonotype. The genes are TRBV6-5 and TRBJ2-2; D not resolved. The germline CDR1 and CDR2 sequences are MNHEY and SVGAGI. The CDR3 runs 14 residues. V gave up 6 bases and J gave up 2 bases, with 10 bases separating them. CDR3 region: CASRPGQNTGELFF. The CDR3 DNA is TGTGCCAGCAGACCCGGGCAAAACACCGGGGAGCTGTTTTTT.

V and J are TRBV7-3 and TRBJ2-1; 9 nucleotides line up with TRBD2. This CDR3 has 15 residues. CDR1 and CDR2 (germline): SGHTA, FQGTGA. V lost 2 bases to trimming and J lost 7 bases; unmatched junction nucleotides: 6. CDR3 sequence (DNA): TGTGCCAGCAGCTTACTGGCGGGAGGGCAGAATGAGCAGTTCTTC. This codes for CASSLLAGGQNEQFF. The full variable domain, its missing parts supplied by reference TRBV7-3 and TRBJ2-1, is GAGVSQTPSNKVTEKGKYVELRCDPISGHTALYWYRQSLGQGPEFLIYFQGTGAADDSGLPNDRFFAVRPEGSVSTLKIQRTERGDSAVYLCASSLLAGGQNEQFFGPGTRLTVL.

This clonotype was seen a single time. This sequence joins TRBV9 and TRBJ2-5; 8 bases line up with TRBD2. CDR1 is SGDLS and CDR2 is YYNGEE in the germline V gene. The CDR3 has 15 residues. V lost 0 bases, J lost 5 bases, and 6 bases stayed unmatched. The CDR3 sequence: CASSVVRGGQETQYF. The CDR3 bases are TGTGCCAGCAGCGTAGTCCGGGGGGGCCAGGAGACCCAGTACTTC.

This clonotype was observed at least ten times. The rearrangement links TRBV29-1 to TRBJ1-4; D ambiguous. The CDR3 runs to 11 residues. Trimming took 4 bases from V and 5 from J, leaving 5 bases between them. Germline values: CDR1 SQVTM, CDR2 ANQGSEA. The chain's CDR3 is CSVVDNEKLFF. The CDR3 coding sequence is TGCAGCGTTGTCGACAATGAAAAACTGTTTTTT.

The chain links TRBV3-1 to TRBJ2-5; 11 nucleotides agree with TRBD1. CDR3 length: 12 residues. The junction had 5 bases not matched to a gene; V was cut back by 4 bases and J by 13 bases. Germline V gene sequence: CDR1 LGHDT, CDR2 YNNKEL (reference sequence). The CDR3 bases are TGTGCCAGCAGCCTCGGACAGGGGGCTATGTACTTC. Its translation is CASSLGQGAMYF.

This clonotype came up a few times. The chain joins TRBV2 to TRBJ1-6, with 7 bases aligning to TRBD1. Trimming took 7 bases from V and 6 from J; bases not matched to a gene: 9. The CDR3 extends over 15 amino acids. CDR1 and CDR2 from the germline V gene are SNHLY and FYNNEI. Here the CDR3 reads CASTRTGSSNSPLHF. CDR3 sequence (DNA): TGTGCCAGCACCCGGACAGGTTCTTCTAATTCACCCCTCCACTTT.

The table lists this clonotype with a few counts. The CDR3 DNA is TGTGCCAGCAGCTTAGCGGACAGGGGAGCTTTCTTT. Protein sequence: CASSLADRGAFF. The chain is built from TRBV7-9 and TRBJ1-1, with 9 bases lining up with TRBD1. Germline values: CDR1 SEHNR, CDR2 FQNEAQ (reference sequence). The CDR3 loop spans 12 amino acids. The J segment lost 10 bases and the V segment lost 0 bases, leaving 0 bases of the junction unmatched.

This clonotype occurred many times. The genes are TRBV12-3 or TRBV12-4 and TRBJ1-4; 9 bases are shared with TRBD1. The J segment lost 8 bases and the V segment lost 6 bases, leaving 7 bases of the junction unmatched. CDR3 size: 14 residues. CDR3 nucleotide sequence: TGTGCCAGCAGGATTGGGACAGGGAACGAAAAACTGTTTTTT. Amino acid sequence: CASRIGTGNEKLFF.

Ten or more counts support this clonotype. The V gene is TRBV12-3 or TRBV12-4, the J gene TRBJ2-7, with 8 bases aligning to TRBD2. CDR3 size: 16 residues. Trimming removed 3 bases from V and 7 bases from J; junction bases left unmatched: 14. The CDR3 region is CASSLGGGPPGWEQYF. CDR3 nucleotides: TGTGCCAGCAGTTTGGGCGGGGGGCCGCCAGGATGGGAGCAGTACTTC.

Only a few counts were recorded for this clonotype. The chain recombines TRBV25-1 with TRBJ1-1; D may be TRBD1 (6 bases). Germline V gene data show CDR1 as MGHDK and CDR2 as SYGVNS. V was shortened by 5 bases and J by 9 bases, with 16 bases between the two germline ends. The CDR3 has 13 amino acids. CDR3 region: CASSTDSPRKAFF. CDR3 nucleotides: TGTGCCAGCAGTACGGACAGCCCGCGGAAAGCTTTCTTT.

At least ten counts were recorded for this clonotype. V and J are TRBV7-9 and TRBJ2-2, with unresolved D. With 4 bases removed from V and 6 bases from J, the gap between germline ends came to 6 bases. CDR1 and CDR2 from the germline V gene are SEHNR and FQNEAQ (reference sequence). The CDR3 is 12 amino acids. CDR3 sequence (DNA): TGTGCCAGCAGCTCCCATGCCGGGGAGCTGTTTTTT. The encoded protein is CASSSHAGELFF. The full variable domain, its missing parts supplied by reference TRBV7-9 and TRBJ2-2, is DTGVSQNPRHKITKRGQNVTFRCDPISEHNRLYWYRQTLGQGPEFLTYFQNEAQLEKSRLLSDRFSAERPKGSFSTLEIQRTEQGDSAMYLCASSSHAGELFFGEGSRLTVL.

This clonotype was recorded at least ten times. The rearrangement joins TRBV7-9 to TRBJ1-2; D gene uncertain. Trimming pared 5 bases from V and 3 bases from J, leaving 19 bases between. The CDR3 is 16 amino acids. Germline V lookup: CDR1 SEHNR, CDR2 FQNEAQ (reference sequence). The CDR3 loop is CASSIAPGPGDYGYTF. CDR3 coding DNA: TGTGCCAGCAGCATCGCCCCCGGGCCCGGGGACTATGGCTACACCTTC.

This clonotype was observed at least ten times. V gene TRBV7-6 combines with J gene TRBJ2-7; either TRBD1 or TRBD2 may supply D (5 bases each). Germline V gene data show CDR1 as SGHVS and CDR2 as FNYEAQ. This CDR3 is 15 amino acids long. The ends were cut back, 5 bases at V and 0 bases at J, with 14 bases in the middle. This CDR3 is CASSEGTESSYEQYF. In DNA, the CDR3 is TGTGCCAGCAGCGAAGGGACCGAAAGCTCCTACGAGCAGTACTTC.

This clonotype occurred many times. V usage is TRBV6-1 and J usage is TRBJ1-5; no clear D gene. The CDR3 is 15 amino acids. Deletions cut 1 base from V and 0 bases from J, with 7 bases between. The V gene's germline CDR1 is MNHNS and CDR2 SASEGT. This chain's CDR3 is CASSEERSSNQPQHF. For the CDR3, the DNA is TGTGCCAGCAGTGAAGAGCGGAGTAGCAATCAGCCCCAGCATTTT.